A selection of T cell receptor beta chains follows, all from one sample in a study of cytomegalovirus exposure and HLA in healthy donors. Clones were read by immunoSEQ multiplex PCR, and TCRdb kept only the in-frame ones, dropping some. The table shows 120,000 to 150,000 clones, with 60% to 80% occurring only once. Sequencing input: PBMCs. These receptors were collected from a male donor in good health and CMV-seronegative. Each CDR3 is given with its conserved first and last residue. The order of the fields is J gene, V gene, CDR3 protein.

TRBJ2-3 TRBV7-7 CASSLERQGASETQYF
TRBJ1-1 TRBV11-3 CASSLDRGRTEAFF
TRBJ2-7 TRBV7-7 CASSPGTLYEQYF
TRBJ1-4 TRBV28 CASGQGGDEKLFF
TRBJ1-3 TRBV7-6 CASSSRTGNTIYF
TRBJ1-4 TRBV7-2 CASSLVASGVETNEKLFF
NA TRBV6-5 CASRATGSEQYF
TRBJ2-5 TRBV4-3 CASSQRTSGDLETQYF
TRBJ2-7 TRBV30 CAWSVTSYEQYF
TRBJ2-5 TRBV20-1 CSARRETQYF
TRBJ1-3 TRBV7-2 CASSSPDRGSYDGTTIYF
TRBJ2-7 TRBV2 CASTLGTAYEQYF
TRBJ2-6 TRBV29-1 CSVEDPPGRVGSGANVLTF
TRBJ2-5 TRBV7-9 CASSFGLARSRETQYF
TRBJ2-1 TRBV7-3 CASSRGLGIQNEQFF
TRBJ1-1 TRBV7-2 CASSPRTVNPNTEAFF
TRBJ1-2 TRBV9 CASSIQDRAFGGYTF
TRBJ2-5 TRBV7-2 CASSSRAGEETQYF
TRBJ2-2 TRBV5-1 CASSFDGRADGELFF
TRBJ2-7 TRBV11-1 CASSLGTGDLYEQYF
TRBJ1-6 TRBV20-1 CSAGSGPSLHF
TRBJ2-1 TRBV11-2 CASSLGPSGNEQFF
TRBJ2-1 TRBV7-8 CATTPLAGDGGEQFF
TRBJ1-5 TRBV5-4 CASSRDTNQPQHF
TRBJ1-1 TRBV13 CASSQGWGTEAFF
TRBJ2-7 TRBV27 CASRIAGGAYEQYF
TRBJ2-3 TRBV5-4 CASSQTSGRWDTQYF
TRBJ2-1 TRBV6-5 CASNQRQGPYNEQFF
NA TRBV5-4 CASSPGWNYEQYF
TRBJ2-1 TRBV7-9 CSSSRGGSSYNEQFF